These T cell receptor beta chains were read from a single sample in a study of T-cell memory formation after mild COVID-19. TCRdb re-called the 5' RACE reads through MiXCR, storing one row per CDR3 protein. The sample lists about 350,000 distinct CDR3 sequences, around 13% occurring once. Sequences were obtained from PBMCs or a T cell subset sorted from them (not recorded which). These receptor sequences come from a man aged 18 to 29 who had mild COVID-19 (a few samples of this study predate the infection). Cell type and time point are not known. Each CDR3 is given with its conserved first and last residue. The order of the fields is J gene, V gene, clone size, D gene, CDR3 protein, CDR3 DNA. The D gene is left open where the match is weak. Part of the rows lack a size; the others show once, few, many or a class for expanded clones.

TRBJ2-7,TRBV9,few,NA,CASSVLSSSEQYF,TGTGCCAGCAGCGTACTTTCAAGCTCCGAGCAGTACTTC
TRBJ1-5,TRBV7-2,NA,TRBD1,CASSLAGGFQPQHF,TGTGCCAGCAGCTTAGCAGGGGGCTTTCAGCCCCAGCATTTT
TRBJ1-3,TRBV7-6,NA,NA,CASSPTYGAGTSNTIYF,TGTGCCAGCAGCCCCACCTACGGGGCAGGGACATCGAACACCATATATTTT
TRBJ2-1,TRBV6-5,NA,TRBD2,CASRRVAGGHEQFF,TGTGCCAGCAGGCGGGTAGCGGGGGGGCATGAGCAGTTCTTC
TRBJ2-2,TRBV5-1,NA,NA,CASSPWTPGTGELFF,TGCGCCAGCAGCCCGTGGACACCGGGCACCGGGGAGCTGTTTTTT
TRBJ2-5,TRBV18,NA,NA,CASSPRGVIPGKETQYF,TGTGCCAGCTCACCTCGGGGCGTCATCCCAGGGAAGGAGACCCAGTACTTC
TRBJ1-1,TRBV13,few,NA,CASKNIVNTEAFF,TGTGCCAGCAAAAATATCGTCAACACTGAAGCTTTCTTT
TRBJ2-5,TRBV20-1,NA,TRBD2,CSASSSGVETQYF,TGCAGTGCTAGCTCTAGCGGGGTAGAGACCCAGTACTTC
TRBJ1-3,TRBV7-9,few,TRBD1,CASSGTGGIGNTIYF,TGTGCCAGCAGCGGCACAGGGGGGATCGGAAACACCATATATTTT
TRBJ1-1,TRBV10-3,few,NA,CAISDRGGDTEAFF,TGTGCCATCAGTGACAGGGGAGGGGACACTGAAGCTTTCTTT
TRBJ2-7,TRBV5-1,many,NA,CASSTWGAYEQYF,TGCGCCAGCAGCACCTGGGGTGCCTACGAGCAGTACTTC
TRBJ1-1,TRBV5-1,few,NA,CASSWGLGAQNTEAFF,TGCGCCAGCAGCTGGGGTCTGGGGGCGCAGAACACTGAAGCTTTCTTT
TRBJ1-5,TRBV11-2,NA,NA,CASSQAGYSNQPQHF,TGTGCCAGCAGCCAAGCGGGATATAGCAATCAGCCCCAGCATTTT
TRBJ2-7,TRBV4-2,few,TRBD1,CASSQPRRTGADEQYF,TGTGCCAGCAGCCAGCCCCGGAGGACAGGGGCCGACGAGCAGTACTTC
TRBJ1-6,TRBV5-1,few,NA,CASSLEGGGGPLHF,TGCGCCAGCAGCTTGGAAGGCGGCGGTGGACCCCTCCACTTT
TRBJ2-3,TRBV19,few,TRBD2,CASTHQRGRTDTQYF,TGTGCCAGTACTCACCAGCGGGGTCGCACAGATACGCAGTATTTT
TRBJ1-2,TRBV12-3/TRBV12-4,few,NA,CASSSMTGYLGYTF,TGTGCCAGCAGTTCAATGACAGGATACTTAGGCTACACCTTC
TRBJ2-3,TRBV29-1,NA,TRBD2,CSSNGGGSTDTQYF,TGCAGCTCCAACGGGGGGGGTAGCACAGATACGCAGTATTTT
TRBJ2-3,TRBV6-2/TRBV6-3,NA,TRBD2,CASSYSLAGDLADTQYF,TGTGCCAGCAGTTACTCCCTAGCGGGGGATCTGGCGGATACGCAGTATTTT
TRBJ2-5,TRBV11-1,NA,TRBD1,CASRSPTGGIETQYF,TGTGCCAGCAGATCGCCGACAGGGGGAATTGAGACCCAGTACTTC
TRBJ1-2,TRBV7-9,NA,NA,CASSLGAGSNYGYTF,TGTGCCAGCAGCTTAGGAGCAGGGAGTAACTATGGCTACACCTTC
TRBJ1-1,TRBV5-1,NA,TRBD1,CASRGRTGVTEAFF,TGCGCCAGCAGGGGCCGGACAGGGGTCACTGAAGCTTTCTTT
TRBJ1-2,TRBV12-3/TRBV12-4,NA,NA,CASSSEGYGYTF,TGTGCCAGCAGTTCCGAGGGCTATGGCTACACCTTC
TRBJ2-5,TRBV6-5,few,NA,CASSYSVRVGGETQYF,TGTGCCAGCAGTTACTCTGTTCGGGTTGGGGGAGAGACCCAGTACTTC
TRBJ2-1,TRBV4-2,NA,NA,CASSPRQGGGYNEQFF,TGTGCCAGCAGCCCCCGACAGGGCGGGGGGTACAATGAGCAGTTCTTC
TRBJ2-6,TRBV5-1,many,NA,CASSFGNSGANVLTF,TGCGCCAGCAGCTTCGGGAACTCTGGGGCCAACGTCCTGACTTTC